These 20 T cell receptor beta chains came from one sample sequenced in a study of blood T cell repertoires in COVID-19. TCRdb keeps only in-frame clones here, not all; method: immunoSEQ multiplex PCR. The sample includes roughly 200,000 clones, more than 70% of them seen just once. Sequenced sample: peripheral blood. The receptors were gathered from a man aged 18 to 30 with active or convalescent COVID-19.

The V call is TRBV30, the J call TRBJ1-2; TRBD1 aligns across 8 bases. Germline CDR1 and CDR2: GTSNPN and SVGIG (reference sequence). With 0 bases clipped from V and 2 bases from J, the junction kept 5 bases outside the gene matches. CDR3 length: 15 amino acids. The CDR3 region is CAWSVGQGQNYGYTF. Written as DNA, the CDR3 is TGTGCCTGGAGTGTAGGACAGGGACAAAACTATGGCTACACCTTC.

The rearrangement uses TRBV24-1 and TRBJ2-1; 10 bases match TRBD1. The V and J ends lost 3 bases and 3 bases, in that order; junction bases with no gene match: 4. Germline assignment: CDR1 KGHDR and CDR2 SFDVKD. The CDR3 totals 16 residues. DNA of the CDR3: TGTGCCACCAGTGATGCCCGGACAGGGGGCTACAATGAGCAGTTCTTC. This gives the protein CATSDARTGGYNEQFF.

V is TRBV6-2 or TRBV6-3 and J is TRBJ2-3; maybe TRBD1 (5 bases). The ends were cut back, 2 bases at V and 0 bases at J, with 15 bases in the middle. The CDR3 runs 17 residues. Germline V gene sequence: CDR1 MNHEY, CDR2 SVGEGT. The CDR3 spells CASSYLSRGLSTDTQYF. DNA for the CDR3: TGTGCCAGCAGTTACCTTTCTAGGGGCCTTAGCACAGATACGCAGTATTTT.

The chain recombines TRBV15 with TRBJ2-1, with D maybe TRBD2 (6 bases). V was pared by 2 bases and J by 7 bases, with 12 bases between. The V gene's germline CDR1 is LNHNV and CDR2 YYDKDF (reference sequence). The CDR3 runs to 14 residues. The CDR3 bases are TGTGCCACCAGCAGAAAGCTAGCGCAGAATGAGCAGTTCTTC. The encoded protein is CATSRKLAQNEQFF.

This chain's CDR3 is CASSQEAGIPDTQYF. The CDR3, as DNA: TGTGCCAGCAGCCAAGAGGCGGGTATCCCAGATACGCAGTATTTT. The rearrangement joins TRBV3-1 (or the pseudogene TRBV3-2) to TRBJ2-3, with a possible D match to TRBD2 (5 bases). Looked up from germline, CDR1 is LGHDT and CDR2 is YNNKEL (reference sequence). Trimming removed 0 bases from V and 4 bases from J, with 11 bases in between. This CDR3 comprises 15 residues.

This chain joins TRBV19 and TRBJ1-2, with D possibly TRBD1 on 5 matching bases. Trimming removed 6 bases from V and 4 bases from J, with 15 bases in between. In germline, CDR1 is LNHDA, CDR2 SQIVND (reference sequence). The length of the CDR3 is 14 residues. The CDR3 DNA is TGTGCCAGTAGCCGCGGGGGGGGAGTCTATGGCTACACCTTC. It translates to CASSRGGGVYGYTF.

The V and J genes are TRBV4-3 and TRBJ2-7; a possible D gene is TRBD2 (6 bases). CDR1 is LGHNA and CDR2 is YSLEER in the germline V gene. V gave up 0 bases and J gave up 2 bases, with 8 bases separating them. The length of the CDR3 is 14 residues. The CDR3 sequence: CASSQEEGTYEQYF. CDR3 in DNA: TGCGCCAGCAGCCAAGAGGAGGGGACCTACGAGCAGTACTTC.

The V and J genes are TRBV4-1 and TRBJ1-6; maybe TRBD1 (6 bases). Deletions cut 3 bases from V and 10 bases from J, with 16 bases between. The CDR3 is 15 amino acids. The V gene's germline CDR1 is MGHRA and CDR2 YSYEKL. CDR3 sequence reads: CASSHALRQESPLHF. In DNA form, the CDR3 reads TGCGCCAGCAGCCATGCTCTACGACAGGAATCACCCCTCCACTTT.

The genes are TRBV29-1 and TRBJ2-7, with no clear D. CDR3 length: 15 amino acids. Germline-derived CDR1 and CDR2 are SQVTM and ANQGSEA. The V end was cut by 4 bases, the J end by 2 bases, with 18 bases between. CDR3 residues: CSVGAQFGSPYEQYF. As DNA, the CDR3 is TGCAGCGTTGGGGCACAGTTTGGGTCCCCCTACGAGCAGTACTTC.

The chain is built from TRBV29-1 and TRBJ1-1; no clear D gene. The CDR3 runs to 13 residues. The V end lost 4 bases, the J end lost 4 bases, and 13 bases lay between the germline ends. Looked up from germline, CDR1 is SQVTM and CDR2 is ANQGSEA. CDR3 region: CSVAMTGVTEAFF. The DNA for the CDR3 is TGCAGCGTTGCTATGACGGGAGTCACTGAAGCTTTCTTT.

V usage is TRBV6-2 or TRBV6-3 and J usage is TRBJ2-3; 8 nucleotides align to TRBD1. Looked up from germline, CDR1 is MNHEY and CDR2 is SVGEGT. Trimming at V came to 0 bases and at J to 0 bases, leaving 5 bases not matched to a gene. CDR3 length: 17 amino acids. CDR3 in amino acids: CASSYSRTGGSTDTQYF. The CDR3 region has the DNA TGTGCCAGCAGTTACTCGAGAACAGGGGGAAGCACAGATACGCAGTATTTT.

The chain is built from TRBV25-1 and TRBJ1-1, with TRBD1 matching over 9 bases. The V gene end was trimmed by 0 bases and the J gene end by 9 bases; junction bases not matched to a gene: 2. The CDR3 contains 13 residues. CDR1 MGHDK and CDR2 SYGVNS come from the germline V gene. The CDR3 loop reads CASSEYGQGKAFF. CDR3 DNA: TGTGCCAGCAGTGAATACGGACAGGGGAAAGCTTTCTTT. Complete variable domain (other parts from reference TRBV25-1 and TRBJ1-1): EADIYQTPRYLVIGTGKKITLECSQTMGHDKMYWYQQDPGMELHLIHYSYGVNSTEKGDLSSESTVSRIRTEHFPLTLESARPSHTSQYLCASSEYGQGKAFFGQGTRLTVV.

J is TRBJ1-5 and V is TRBV15; 7 bases are shared with TRBD1. The V segment lost 5 bases and the J segment 4 bases; nucleotides outside the gene matches: 8. CDR3 length: 15 residues. Germline CDR1 reads LNHNV; CDR2 reads YYDKDF (reference sequence). The chain's CDR3 is CATSVGQAGNQPQHF. The CDR3, as DNA: TGTGCCACCAGCGTTGGACAGGCGGGGAATCAGCCCCAGCATTTT. Filled out from reference TRBV15 and TRBJ1-5, the complete variable domain reads DAMVIQNPRYQVTQFGKPVTLSCSQTLNHNVMYWYQQKSSQAPKLLFHYYDKDFNNEADTPDNFQSRRPNTSFCFLDIRSPGLGDTAMYLCATSVGQAGNQPQHFGDGTRLSIL.

The DNA for the CDR3 is TGTGCCAGCAGTCCCCCAGGGTTTGAAAAACTGTTTTTT. Translating gives CASSPPGFEKLFF. This chain links TRBV6-5 with TRBJ1-4; TRBD1 might be the D (5 bases). Trimming removed 5 bases at V and 7 bases at J, with 11 bases between. CDR3 size: 13 residues. Per germline, CDR1 MNHEY and CDR2 SVGAGI.

This clone was picked up one time. The rearrangement uses TRBV6-5 and TRBJ1-3; 9 nucleotides agree with TRBD1. CDR1 is MNHEY, CDR2 SVGAGI, per germline. The length of the CDR3 is 14 residues. The ends lost 4 bases at V and 7 bases at J; junction bases unmatched: 5. CDR3 in DNA: TGTGCCAGCAGTTCTCGACAGGGGGGGAACACCATATATTTT. Translating it yields CASSSRQGGNTIYF.

This sequence joins TRBV19 and TRBJ1-2, with 8 bases aligning to TRBD1. The CDR3 totals 14 residues. CDR1 and CDR2 (germline): LNHDA, SQIVND (reference sequence). V was clipped by 2 bases and J by 8 bases; unmatched bases: 7. CDR3 in DNA: TGTGCCAGTAGTATACAGGGGACAGGCGGAGGCTACACCTTC. It encodes CASSIQGTGGGYTF.

The J gene is TRBJ2-1, the V gene TRBV3-1 (or the pseudogene TRBV3-2); TRBD2 is a possible D gene (5 bases). The CDR3 consists of 14 residues. V lost 0 bases and J 9 bases, leaving 12 bases between the germline ends. Germline values: CDR1 LGHDT, CDR2 YNNKEL (reference sequence). This chain's CDR3 is CASSQEIVRAEQFF. The CDR3 coding sequence is TGTGCCAGCAGCCAAGAGATCGTGAGGGCTGAGCAGTTCTTC.

This clone was seen a few times. The rearrangement joins TRBV9 to TRBJ1-4; the D gene is possibly TRBD1 (6 bases). Germline V gene data show CDR1 as SGDLS and CDR2 as YYNGEE. CDR3 length: 14 amino acids. V was trimmed by 3 bases and J by 3 bases, leaving 9 bases between them. In DNA form, the CDR3 reads TGTGCCAGCAGCGGGACAGTAGCTAATGAAAAACTGTTTTTT. This gives the protein CASSGTVANEKLFF.

DNA for the CDR3: TGTGCCAGCAGTTTAGGCAGGATCTCTGGAAACACCATATATTTT. Protein product: CASSLGRISGNTIYF. This rearrangement joins TRBV28 to TRBJ1-3; D remains ambiguous. Per germline, CDR1 MDHEN and CDR2 SYDVKM. This CDR3 is 15 amino acids long. Trimming took off 2 bases at V and 0 bases at J, with 8 bases between the two ends.

This sequence joins TRBV19 and TRBJ2-7; D is possibly TRBD2 (5 bases). Trimming removed 1 base from V and 6 bases from J, with 16 bases in between. This CDR3 is 15 amino acids long. The germline V gene has CDR1 LNHDA and CDR2 SQIVND (reference sequence). CDR3 loop: CASSIGAGGLSEQYF. The CDR3 DNA is TGTGCCAGTAGTATAGGAGCAGGAGGCTTAAGCGAGCAGTACTTC. Complete variable domain (other parts from reference TRBV19 and TRBJ2-7): DGGITQSPKYLFRKEGQNVTLSCEQNLNHDAMYWYRQDPGQGLRLIYYSQIVNDFQKGDIAEGYSVSREKKESFPLTVTSAQKNPTAFYLCASSIGAGGLSEQYFGPGTRLTVT.